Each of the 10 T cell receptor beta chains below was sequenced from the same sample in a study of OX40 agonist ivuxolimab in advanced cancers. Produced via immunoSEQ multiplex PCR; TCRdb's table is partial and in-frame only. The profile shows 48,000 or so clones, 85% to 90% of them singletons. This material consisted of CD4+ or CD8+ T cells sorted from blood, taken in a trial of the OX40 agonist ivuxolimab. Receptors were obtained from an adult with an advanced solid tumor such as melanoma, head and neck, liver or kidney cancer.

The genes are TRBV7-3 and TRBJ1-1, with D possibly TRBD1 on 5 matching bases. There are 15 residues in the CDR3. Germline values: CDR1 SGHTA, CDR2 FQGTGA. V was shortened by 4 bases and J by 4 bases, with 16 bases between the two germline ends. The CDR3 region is CASSYRPGGTTEAFF. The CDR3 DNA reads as TGTGCCAGCAGCTATCGACCGGGAGGGACCACTGAAGCTTTCTTT.

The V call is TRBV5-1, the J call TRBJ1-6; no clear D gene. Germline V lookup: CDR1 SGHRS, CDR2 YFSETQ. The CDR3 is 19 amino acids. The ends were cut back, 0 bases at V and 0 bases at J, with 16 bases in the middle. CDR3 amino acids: CASSLGSDGDSSYNSPLHF. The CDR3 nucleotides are TGCGCCAGCAGCTTGGGTTCGGACGGAGATAGCTCCTATAATTCACCCCTCCACTTT.

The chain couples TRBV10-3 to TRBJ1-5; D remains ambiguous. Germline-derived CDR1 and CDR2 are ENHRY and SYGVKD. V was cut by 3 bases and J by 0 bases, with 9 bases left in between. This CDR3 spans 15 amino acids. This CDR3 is CAISDGQNSNQPQHF. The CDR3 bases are TGTGCCATCAGTGACGGGCAAAATAGCAATCAGCCCCAGCATTTT.

Here the CDR3 DNA reads TGTGCCAGCAGCTATACGGGGGGGTCCTACAATGAGCAGTTCTTC. Its translation is CASSYTGGSYNEQFF. The genes are TRBV5-6 and TRBJ2-1; TRBD2 matches 8 bases. This CDR3 is 15 amino acids long. J gave up 1 base and V 3 bases, and 3 bases lay outside the gene matches. Germline V gene data show CDR1 as SGHDT and CDR2 as YYEEEE. The whole variable domain, filled in from reference TRBV5-6 and TRBJ2-1, reads DAGVTQSPTHLIKTRGQQVTLRCSPKSGHDTVSWYQQALGQGPQFIFQYYEEEERQRGNFPDRFSGHQFPNYSSELNVNALLLGDSALYLCASSYTGGSYNEQFFGPGTRLTVL.

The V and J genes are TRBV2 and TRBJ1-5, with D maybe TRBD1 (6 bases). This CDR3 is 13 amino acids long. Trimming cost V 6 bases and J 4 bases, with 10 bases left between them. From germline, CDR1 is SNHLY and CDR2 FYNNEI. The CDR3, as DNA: TGTGCCAGCAGCCGGGGGCCAAATCAGCCCCAGCATTTT. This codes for CASSRGPNQPQHF. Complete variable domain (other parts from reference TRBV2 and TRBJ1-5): EPEVTQTPSHQVTQMGQEVILRCVPISNHLYFYWYRQILGQKVEFLVSFYNNEISEKSEIFDDQFSVERPDGSNFTLKIRSTKLEDSAMYFCASSRGPNQPQHFGDGTRLSIL.

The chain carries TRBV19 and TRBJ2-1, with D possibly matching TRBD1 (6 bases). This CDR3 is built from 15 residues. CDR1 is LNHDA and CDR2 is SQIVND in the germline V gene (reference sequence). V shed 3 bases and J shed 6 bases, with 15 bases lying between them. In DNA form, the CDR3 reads TGTGCCAGTAGTATCCCCCTCTTAGGGGGCAATGAGCAGTTCTTC. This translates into CASSIPLLGGNEQFF.

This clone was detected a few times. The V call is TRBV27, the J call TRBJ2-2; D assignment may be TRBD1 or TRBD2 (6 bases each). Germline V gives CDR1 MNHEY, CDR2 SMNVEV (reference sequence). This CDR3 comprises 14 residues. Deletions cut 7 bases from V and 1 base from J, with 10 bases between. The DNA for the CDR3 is TGTGCCAGCAAGAAGGGGGGGAACACCGGGGAGCTGTTTTTT. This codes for CASKKGGNTGELFF.

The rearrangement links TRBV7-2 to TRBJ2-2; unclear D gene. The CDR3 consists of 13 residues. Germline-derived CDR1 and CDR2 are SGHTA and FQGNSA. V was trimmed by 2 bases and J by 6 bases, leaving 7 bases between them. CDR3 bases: TGTGCCAGCAGCTTATCTCTGGCCGGGGAGCTGTTTTTT. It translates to CASSLSLAGELFF.

The CDR3 loop is CASSLQQGPDTQYF. DNA for the CDR3: TGTGCCAGTAGTCTTCAACAGGGCCCAGATACGCAGTATTTT. The V call is TRBV19, the J call TRBJ2-3, with D perhaps matching TRBD1 (6 bases). The germline V gene encodes CDR1 LNHDA and CDR2 SQIVND (reference sequence). This CDR3 has 14 residues. V gave up 5 bases and J gave up 4 bases, with 13 bases separating them.

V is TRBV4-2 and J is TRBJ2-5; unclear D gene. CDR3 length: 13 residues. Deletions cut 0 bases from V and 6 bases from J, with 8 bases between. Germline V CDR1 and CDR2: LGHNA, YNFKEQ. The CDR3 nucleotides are TGTGCCAGCAGCCAAGAAGGTATGCAGACCCAGTACTTC. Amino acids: CASSQEGMQTQYF.